This T cell receptor beta chain was observed in a study of blood T cells in healthy people across ages. Study results and limitations: Significant beta diversity loss was already apparent by age 40, declining roughly linearly.

Total RNA, at least 5.5 micrograms per sample, was extracted from PBMCs. This CDR3 is built from 15 residues. The germline V gene encodes CDR1 ENHRY and CDR2 SYGVKD. V shed 3 bases and J shed 8 bases, with 19 bases lying between them. Points on this clonotype: Its antigen is as yet unknown.

The second PCR ran roughly 6 to 11 cycles with a sample-barcoded 5' primer and J-beta primers. Each cDNA molecule was tagged by a template-switch adaptor that had 12 random nucleotides. TCRdb re-analysed the 5' RACE reads in MiXCR, keeping a single row per CDR3 protein. The sample records 1.5 million to 2 million distinct CDR3 sequences, roughly 50% being singletons. The chain recombines TRBV10-3 with TRBJ1-2; D unclear. This clonotype was obtained from a woman aged 40 to 49 in good health. The specimen was blood. The CDR3 DNA sequence: TGTGCCATCAGTGACCTGGTTTCATCCCCGGGAGGCTACACCTTC. Translating it yields CAISDLVSSPGGYTF.